This T cell receptor (beta chain) came from a study of human T cells and chemical hapten exposure. Study results and caveats: Sensitizing with DPC caused no change in TCRs above 1 in 1000 frequency.

A few counts support this clonotype. Its target is unknown. The library gave individual cDNA molecules unique molecular identifiers. In the original processing: 90,000 to 100,000 TCRs per sample was the median, with a range of roughly 20,000 to 750,000. TCRdb reanalysed the 5' RACE reads using MiXCR and keeps one entry per CDR3 protein. The V and J calls and clone size are TCRdb's, not the authors'. This table holds 130,000 or so distinct CDR3 sequences, about 4% found once. Whole blood that had not been fractionated was the source of extracted total RNA. The germline V gene encodes CDR1 GTSNPN and CDR2 SVGIG (reference sequence). The CDR3 sequence is 14 residues long. V lost 1 base and J 0 bases, leaving 4 bases between the germline ends.

The gene calls are TRBV30 and TRBJ2-6; no firm D call. The sequence derives from a female donor in good health. The chain's CDR3 is CAWSEGSGANVLTF. The CDR3 nucleotides read TGTGCCTGGAGTGAAGGCTCTGGGGCCAACGTCCTGACTTTC.